The 7 T cell receptor beta chains reported below all come from one sample, sequenced in a study of chemoradiotherapy in HPV16-positive cancers. The method was immunoSEQ multiplex PCR; TCRdb's version includes in-frame clones alone and lacks a portion of them. The table includes under 4,000 clones, 90% to 95% detected once. This specimen consisted of tumor tissue, obtained from a patient who underwent chemoradiotherapy. The receptor source for this set is a human donor with HPV-associated anogenital cancer.

V gene TRBV5-1 combines with J gene TRBJ1-2; D call uncertain. Germline values: CDR1 SGHRS, CDR2 YFSETQ. The V end lost 4 bases, the J end lost 5 bases, and 15 bases lay between the germline ends. The CDR3 length is 14 residues. The CDR3 bases are TGCGCCAGCAGCGCGCTCGAGACATTTTATGGCTACACCTTC. Its translation is CASSALETFYGYTF.

This rearrangement joins TRBV29-1 to TRBJ1-2; TRBD1 aligns across 9 bases. Germline CDR1 SQVTM, CDR2 ANQGSEA. The V gene end was trimmed by 6 bases and the J gene end by 7 bases; junction bases not matched to a gene: 6. The CDR3 runs to 12 residues. The CDR3 coding sequence is TGCAGCGTGGGACAGGGTGATTTTGGCTACACCTTC. This sequence encodes CSVGQGDFGYTF. Full variable domain (rest looked up from reference TRBV29-1 and TRBJ1-2): SAVISQKPSRDICQRGTSLTIQCQVDSQVTMMFWYRQQPGQSLTLIATANQGSEATYESGFVIDKFPISRPNLTFSTLTVSNMSPEDSSIYLCSVGQGDFGYTFGSGTRLTVV.

In its sample, this clone was seen once. The gene calls are TRBV5-4 and TRBJ2-3; 10 nucleotides line up with TRBD2. Germline CDR1 reads SGHNT; CDR2 reads YYREEE (reference sequence). The J segment lost 3 bases and the V segment lost 4 bases, leaving 8 bases of the junction unmatched. This CDR3 is built from 16 residues. CDR3 amino acids: CASSPEAGGRTDTQYF. CDR3 nucleotide sequence: TGTGCCAGCAGCCCGGAAGCGGGGGGGCGGACAGATACGCAGTATTTT.

V is TRBV7-3 and J is TRBJ2-7; 7 bases align to TRBD1. Germline V gene sequence: CDR1 SGHTA, CDR2 FQGTGA. J was trimmed by 3 bases and V by 5 bases; bases with no gene match: 7. There are 14 residues in the CDR3. The CDR3 region has the DNA TGTGCCAGCAGCCCGAGGACAGGAGTCTACGAGCAGTACTTC. Its translation is CASSPRTGVYEQYF.

V is TRBV6-1 and J is TRBJ2-2; D is uncertain. V was pared by 7 bases and J by 4 bases, with 10 bases between. There are 13 residues in the CDR3. CDR1 is MNHNS and CDR2 is SASEGT in the germline V gene. The CDR3 sequence: CASTSVGTGELFF. CDR3 bases: TGTGCCAGCACTAGTGTGGGCACCGGGGAGCTGTTTTTT.

V usage is TRBV27 and J usage is TRBJ2-7; no firm D call. Deletions cut 3 bases from V and 0 bases from J, with 6 bases between. Germline V gives CDR1 MNHEY, CDR2 SMNVEV (reference sequence). The CDR3 has 13 residues. The CDR3 nucleotides are TGTGCCAGCAGTTTTCTAAGCTCCTACGAGCAGTACTTC. Residues: CASSFLSSYEQYF.

This clone has only one observation. The chain recombines TRBV28 with TRBJ1-4; D is undetermined. V lost 5 bases, J lost 7 bases, and 8 bases lay in between. Germline V gives CDR1 MDHEN, CDR2 SYDVKM. The CDR3 contains 12 residues. The CDR3: CASSGLGEKLFF. Written as DNA, the CDR3 is TGTGCCAGCAGTGGGTTAGGTGAAAAACTGTTTTTT.